The next 23 T cell receptor beta chains were all read from a single sample in a study of cytomegalovirus exposure and HLA in healthy donors. The PCR used 60 Vbeta and 13 Jbeta primers. Produced via immunoSEQ multiplex PCR; TCRdb's table is partial and in-frame only. The sample holds more than 150,000 clones, just under 80% seen once. Material for sequencing was PBMCs. The source of these receptors is a woman aged 45 to 65 in good health and CMV-seropositive.

The V call is TRBV5-4, the J call TRBJ2-2, with TRBD2 identical over 13 bases. Unmatched junction bases numbered 11, after V lost 5 bases and J lost 7 bases. From germline, CDR1 is SGHNT and CDR2 YYREEE (reference sequence). This CDR3 is built from 17 residues. The CDR3 DNA is TGTGCCAGCAGGCCCTACGGACTAGCGGGGGTAGGCGGGGAGCTGTTTTTT. Protein sequence: CASRPYGLAGVGGELFF.

The chain employs TRBV9 and TRBJ1-2; D gene unclear. The CDR3 covers 17 residues. V lost 4 bases to trimming and J lost 0 bases, with 19 bases between them. The germline V gene encodes CDR1 SGDLS and CDR2 YYNGEE. Written as DNA, the CDR3 is TGTGCCAGCAGCTTCTCCTCAGGAGGAGGAGCTAACTATGGCTACACCTTC. Its protein is CASSFSSGGGANYGYTF.

The J gene is TRBJ2-7, the V gene TRBV5-1; perhaps TRBD1 as D (5 bases). Trimming took 3 bases from V and 1 from J, leaving 17 bases between them. CDR1 and CDR2 (germline): SGHRS, YFSETQ. CDR3 length equals 16 residues. CDR3: CASSSSHLGASYEQYF. The CDR3 bases are TGCGCCAGCAGCTCATCCCACCTTGGGGCGTCCTACGAGCAGTACTTC. Drawing the rest from reference TRBV5-1 and TRBJ2-7, the complete variable domain is KAGVTQTPRYLIKTRGQQVTLSCSPISGHRSVSWYQQTPGQGLQFLFEYFSETQRNKGNFPGRFSGRQFSNSRSEMNVSTLELGDSALYLCASSSSHLGASYEQYFGPGTRLTVT.

The chain has TRBV4-3 and TRBJ2-5; D call uncertain. The end of the DNA aligns better with TRBJ2-7, so the J call may be wrong. The CDR3 has 13 residues. Germline CDR1 reads LGHNA; CDR2 reads YSLEER. CDR3 sequence reads: CASSQDGPYEQYF. The CDR3 DNA reads as TGCGCCAGCAGCCAAGATGGTCCCTACGAGCAGTACTTC.

The gene calls are TRBV19 and TRBJ1-4, with a tentative D call TRBD1 (6 bases). Looked up from germline, CDR1 is LNHDA and CDR2 is SQIVND (reference sequence). The CDR3 runs to 14 residues. Trimming shortened V by 4 bases and J by 10 bases, and 16 bases separated the two germline ends. CDR3 in DNA: TGTGCCAGTAGTAGCACCTCCGGGACACTAAAACTGTTTTTT. Encoded protein: CASSSTSGTLKLFF.

This chain connects TRBV30 to TRBJ1-1; 7 nucleotides line up with TRBD1. This CDR3 spans 14 amino acids. From germline, CDR1 is GTSNPN and CDR2 SVGIG (reference sequence). Trimming removed 4 bases from V and 1 base from J; junction bases left unmatched: 6. The CDR3: CAWTGGNRNTEAFF. The DNA of the CDR3 is TGTGCCTGGACAGGGGGGAACAGGAACACTGAAGCTTTCTTT.

This chain uses TRBV4-2 with TRBJ2-3; 11 bases align to TRBD2. Germline V CDR1 and CDR2: LGHNA, YNFKEQ. The trim removed 0 bases at V and 5 bases at J, leaving 10 bases unmatched. The CDR3 is 18 residues long. The CDR3 sequence is CASSQDLASGRTLDTQYF. Written as DNA, the CDR3 is TGTGCCAGCAGCCAAGATTTGGCTAGCGGGAGGACCTTAGATACGCAGTATTTT.

The gene calls are TRBV6-4 and TRBJ1-4, with D possibly being TRBD1 (5 bases). The germline gives CDR1 MRHNA, CDR2 SNTAGT. The CDR3 sequence is 12 residues long. V was pared by 11 bases and J by 4 bases, with 11 bases between. The CDR3 DNA follows: TGTGCCGCAGGAAGGGGTAATGAAAAACTGTTTTTT. It yields the protein CAAGRGNEKLFF.

This clone was seen only once. The V gene is TRBV2, the J gene TRBJ2-2, with 8 bases matching TRBD2. There are 16 residues in the CDR3. The junction had 10 bases not matched to a gene; V was cut back by 4 bases and J by 6 bases. CDR1 is SNHLY, CDR2 FYNNEI, per germline. CDR3 residues: CASSGAGAGVPGELFF. CDR3 DNA sequence: TGTGCCAGCAGTGGAGCGGGGGCAGGGGTCCCCGGGGAGCTGTTTTTT.

The chain carries TRBV13 and TRBJ2-3; D ambiguous. V gave up 5 bases and J gave up 6 bases, with 21 bases separating them. The CDR3 runs to 16 residues. CDR1 is PRHDT and CDR2 is FYEKMQ in the germline V gene (reference sequence). In nucleotides, the CDR3 is TGTGCCAGCAGCCTGGGTGGCTCAGGTTTCACTGATACGCAGTATTTT. Translating gives CASSLGGSGFTDTQYF.

The V and J genes are TRBV28 and TRBJ2-1; 9 bases are shared with TRBD2. This CDR3 comprises 14 residues. CDR1 MDHEN and CDR2 SYDVKM come from the germline V gene. Trimming at V came to 3 bases and at J to 6 bases, leaving 3 bases not matched to a gene. CDR3 sequence reads: CASSLASGANEQFF. As DNA, the CDR3 is TGTGCCAGCAGTTTGGCTAGCGGGGCCAATGAGCAGTTCTTC.

The chain combines TRBV9 with TRBJ2-6; TRBD2 matches 10 bases. Germline CDR1 is SGDLS and CDR2 is YYNGEE. This CDR3 is built from 17 residues. The V gene end was trimmed by 4 bases and the J gene end by 4 bases; junction bases not matched to a gene: 8. CDR3 DNA: TGTGCCAGCAGCACCGGAGCGGGGGGGACGGGGGCCAACGTCCTGACTTTC. It encodes CASSTGAGGTGANVLTF.

The CDR3, as DNA: TGCGCCAGCAGCTTGGGGAGTAACTATGGCTACACCTTC. Its protein is CASSLGSNYGYTF. V usage is TRBV5-1 and J usage is TRBJ1-2; D not certain. V lost 0 bases to trimming and J lost 1 base, with 4 bases between them. The CDR3 is 13 residues long. Germline CDR1 reads SGHRS; CDR2 reads YFSETQ.

The chain has TRBV4-1 and TRBJ2-7; perhaps TRBD1 as D (5 bases). Germline V CDR1 and CDR2: MGHRA, YSYEKL. This CDR3 comprises 14 residues. Deletions cut 4 bases from V and 0 bases from J, with 10 bases between. The CDR3 region is CASSLTVSSYEQYF. The CDR3, as DNA: TGCGCCAGCAGCCTGACAGTGAGCTCCTACGAGCAGTACTTC.

The rearrangement uses TRBV6-5 and TRBJ2-3, with 8 bases lining up with TRBD2. CDR3 length: 15 residues. The J segment lost 6 bases and the V segment lost 0 bases, leaving 5 bases of the junction unmatched. Per the germline V gene, CDR1 is MNHEY and CDR2 is SVGAGI. The CDR3 spells CASSYSRTSPDTQYF. CDR3 nucleotides: TGTGCCAGCAGTTACTCGAGGACTAGCCCGGATACGCAGTATTTT.

This rearrangement joins TRBV19 to TRBJ1-4; 11 bases are shared with TRBD1. CDR3 size: 13 residues. Germline values: CDR1 LNHDA, CDR2 SQIVND (reference sequence). The ends lost 9 bases at V and 8 bases at J; junction bases unmatched: 5. CDR3 DNA: TGTGCCAGCAAGGACAGGGGGCACGAAAAACTGTTTTTT. Its protein product is CASKDRGHEKLFF.

The chain uses TRBV30 and TRBJ1-2; TRBD1 aligns across 8 bases. There are 12 residues in the CDR3. Germline V lookup: CDR1 GTSNPN, CDR2 SVGIG (reference sequence). With 2 bases clipped from V and 8 bases from J, the junction kept 4 bases outside the gene matches. CDR3 DNA sequence: TGTGCCTGGAGTCCGACAGGGGAAGGCTACACCTTC. This gives the protein CAWSPTGEGYTF.

This chain joins TRBV7-3 and TRBJ2-1, with D perhaps matching TRBD2 (5 bases). Trimming cost V 5 bases and J 8 bases, with 10 bases left between them. The V gene's germline CDR1 is SGHTA and CDR2 FQGTGA. This CDR3 comprises 12 residues. CDR3 nucleotides: TGTGCCAGCAGCCCCCAGAGGGATGAGCAGTTCTTC. Amino acids: CASSPQRDEQFF.

This clone was found a few times. The chain has TRBV19 and TRBJ2-3; 9 nucleotides line up with TRBD2. Germline V gene lookup returns CDR1 LNHDA and CDR2 SQIVND (reference sequence). After removal of 8 bases from V and 6 bases from J, the junction contained 6 bases not matched to a gene. The CDR3 runs 13 residues. The CDR3 region has the DNA TGTGCCAGTGGAGCGGGGGGCTACGATACGCAGTATTTT. Amino acid sequence: CASGAGGYDTQYF.

The CDR3 DNA reads TGTGCCAGCAGCTTTAGCGGGAGTGACTACAATGAGCAGTTCTTC. It yields the protein CASSFSGSDYNEQFF. The chain joins TRBV7-2 to TRBJ2-1, with 9 bases fitting TRBD2. This CDR3 comprises 15 residues. CDR1 and CDR2 from the germline V gene are SGHTA and FQGNSA. J was trimmed by 3 bases and V by 3 bases; bases with no gene match: 3.

This clone was recorded a few times. This rearrangement joins TRBV7-9 to TRBJ1-4; 9 nucleotides match TRBD1. This CDR3 comprises 14 residues. Germline V gene lookup returns CDR1 SEHNR and CDR2 FQNEAQ (reference sequence). Trimming cost V 6 bases and J 7 bases; bases outside gene matches: 6. This CDR3 reads CASSPGQGGEKLFF. CDR3 DNA sequence: TGTGCCAGCAGTCCGGGACAGGGAGGTGAAAAACTGTTTTTT. Together with reference TRBV7-9 and TRBJ1-4, the CDR3 gives the full variable domain: DTGVSQNPRHKITKRGQNVTFRCDPISEHNRLYWYRQTLGQGPEFLTYFQNEAQLEKSRLLSDRFSAERPKGSFSTLEIQRTEQGDSAMYLCASSPGQGGEKLFFGSGTQLSVL.

The gene calls are TRBV30 and TRBJ1-3, with a weak D call TRBD1 (5 bases). This CDR3 has 12 residues. CDR1 is GTSNPN, CDR2 SVGIG, per germline (reference sequence). The V and J ends lost 5 bases and 4 bases respectively, with 9 bases between them. This chain's CDR3 is CAWAGLGNTIYF. The DNA for the CDR3 is TGTGCCTGGGCGGGACTCGGAAACACCATATATTTT. The variable domain in full, completed from reference TRBV30 and TRBJ1-3, reads SQTIHQWPATLVQPVGSPLSLECTVEGTSNPNLYWYRQAAGRGLQLLFYSVGIGQISSEVPQNLSASRPQDRQFILSSKKLLLSDSGFYLCAWAGLGNTIYFGEGSWLTVV.

In its sample, this clone was seen a few times. The CDR3 loop reads CARRSGQGAQDTQYF. The CDR3 DNA reads TGTGCCCGACGAAGTGGACAGGGGGCTCAAGATACGCAGTATTTT. V and J are TRBV30 and TRBJ2-3, with TRBD1 matching 11 bases. The CDR3 has 15 amino acids. Germline V CDR1 and CDR2: GTSNPN, SVGIG (reference sequence). The J segment lost 5 bases and the V segment lost 8 bases, leaving 12 bases of the junction unmatched.